The 26 T cell receptor beta chains below come from one sample, sequenced in a study of blood T cell repertoires in COVID-19 (dated by TCRdb to between 2020 and 2021). To prepare the library, the immunoSEQ multiplex PCR assay was applied. Imported from immuneACCESS, the table was reduced by TCRdb to in-frame sequences with V and J called. These copies leave out some clones; in studies compared against another copy, an unresolved V gene accounts for under half, and the cause of the remainder is not known. Counted in this sample were about 210,000 clones; roughly four fifths of them appeared once. The ten largest clones take up approximately 12% of the sample. What was sequenced was peripheral blood. Receptors originate from a woman between 40 and 50 years old with acute or convalescent COVID-19.

V and J are TRBV5-1 and TRBJ2-2, with TRBD1 as a possible D gene (5 bases). The CDR3 length is 18 residues. Germline V gene data show CDR1 as SGHRS and CDR2 as YFSETQ. V lost 4 bases, J lost 0 bases, and 19 bases lay in between. This CDR3 is CASSPYPSDRANTGELFF. DNA of the CDR3: TGCGCCAGCAGCCCCTATCCCTCCGACAGAGCGAACACCGGGGAGCTGTTTTTT.

Remarks on this clone: The sample contains more than one DNA sequence encoding this CDR3. The V gene is TRBV19, the J gene TRBJ2-7; possibly TRBD1 for D (6 bases). Trimming pared 5 bases from V and 2 bases from J, leaving 7 bases between. Per germline, CDR1 LNHDA and CDR2 SQIVND (reference sequence). This CDR3 has 12 residues. The CDR3 DNA follows: TGTGCCAGTAGTTCAGGGGCCTACGAGCAGTACTTC. Translation gives CASSSGAYEQYF.

The rearrangement uses TRBV9 and TRBJ1-6; possible D gene TRBD1, 6 bases. Germline loops: CDR1 SGDLS, CDR2 YYNGEE. Trimming pared 3 bases from V and 0 bases from J, leaving 16 bases between. The CDR3 length is 18 residues. The CDR3 here is CASSGRQDQSSYNSPLHF. The CDR3, as DNA: TGTGCCAGCAGCGGAAGACAGGACCAGAGCTCCTATAATTCACCCCTCCACTTT.

This clone occurred a few times. The rearrangement links TRBV21-1 to TRBJ2-2; TRBD1 is taken as the D call from the table, unchecked against the DNA. TRBV21-1 is a pseudogene segment. The length of the CDR3 is 12 residues. CDR3: CASTGNTGELFF. CDR3 in DNA: TGTGCCAGCACAGGGAACACCGGGGAGCTGTTTTTT.

The chain combines TRBV7-6 with TRBJ2-5, with 9 bases identical to TRBD2. The V segment lost 3 bases and the J segment 5 bases; nucleotides outside the gene matches: 19. The CDR3 loop spans 19 amino acids. Germline CDR1 reads SGHVS; CDR2 reads FNYEAQ. CDR3 in amino acids: CASSFGAGAAGGPVETQYF. As DNA, the CDR3 is TGTGCCAGCAGCTTTGGGGCGGGTGCGGCGGGAGGGCCGGTGGAGACCCAGTACTTC.

The V and J genes are TRBV11-2 and TRBJ2-7; a weak D match, TRBD2 (7 bases). Trimming shortened V by 1 base and J by 2 bases, and 15 bases separated the two germline ends. CDR1 is SGHAT and CDR2 is FQNNGV in the germline V gene. The CDR3 has 16 amino acids. Here the CDR3 DNA reads TGTGCCAGCAGCTTAGGGCGGGGGCCAGGACCCTACGAGCAGTACTTC. It translates to CASSLGRGPGPYEQYF.

This chain connects TRBV9 to TRBJ1-3; 7 positions agree with TRBD1. V trimming: 1 base; J trimming: 7 bases; junction bases outside the gene matches: 8. The CDR3 is made up of 15 amino acids. The germline V gene encodes CDR1 SGDLS and CDR2 YYNGEE. CDR3 in amino acids: CASSVSGRGENTIYF. Written as DNA, the CDR3 is TGTGCCAGCAGCGTATCGGGCAGGGGGGAGAACACCATATATTTT.

The chain has TRBV30 and TRBJ1-6; tentatively, D is TRBD1 (5 bases). The V and J ends lost 3 bases and 8 bases respectively, with 17 bases between them. Germline lookup yields CDR1 GTSNPN and CDR2 SVGIG (reference sequence). This CDR3 has 15 amino acids. The CDR3 coding sequence is TGTGCCTGGAGGCGGGGAGGGGTAGGCGATTCACCCCTCCACTTT. Encoded protein: CAWRRGGVGDSPLHF. The full variable domain, rest sourced from reference TRBV30 and TRBJ1-6, is SQTIHQWPATLVQPVGSPLSLECTVEGTSNPNLYWYRQAAGRGLQLLFYSVGIGQISSEVPQNLSASRPQDRQFILSSKKLLLSDSGFYLCAWRRGGVGDSPLHFGNGTRLTVT.

V and J are TRBV7-6 and TRBJ2-6; 11 positions match TRBD2. CDR3 length: 19 residues. From germline, CDR1 is SGHVS and CDR2 FNYEAQ. The V and J ends lost 6 bases and 2 bases, in that order; junction bases with no gene match: 12. The CDR3 DNA reads as TGTGCCAGCAGTTCGTGGTTGACTAGCGGGACCCCTGGGGCCAACGTCCTGACTTTC. The encoded protein is CASSSWLTSGTPGANVLTF.

The gene calls are TRBV7-6 and TRBJ2-7; possibly TRBD1 for D (5 bases). The CDR3 totals 14 residues. Germline loops: CDR1 SGHVS, CDR2 FNYEAQ. Trimming took 1 base from V and 0 from J, leaving 7 bases between them. CDR3 DNA: TGTGCCAGCAGCTTAGAGGGGTTCTCCTACGAGCAGTACTTC. It specifies CASSLEGFSYEQYF.

This rearrangement joins TRBV24-1 to TRBJ1-5; 10 bases are a match to TRBD1. Germline values: CDR1 KGHDR, CDR2 SFDVKD. Germline trimming cut 3 bases from V and 6 bases from J; bases unmatched to any gene: 4. The CDR3 length is 15 residues. Written as DNA, the CDR3 is TGTGCCACCAGTGATAGGACAGGGGGAGCTCAGCCCCAGCATTTT. It translates to CATSDRTGGAQPQHF.

The gene calls are TRBV4-1 and TRBJ2-7; perhaps TRBD2 as D (5 bases). This CDR3 has 14 amino acids. Trimming cost V 0 bases and J 3 bases, with 9 bases left between them. Per germline, CDR1 MGHRA and CDR2 YSYEKL. In DNA, the CDR3 is TGCGCCAGCAGCCAAGATGCAGGACTCTACGAGCAGTACTTC. Its protein is CASSQDAGLYEQYF.

The rearrangement links TRBV5-1 to TRBJ2-3; TRBD1 agrees at 8 bases. The CDR3 totals 14 residues. CDR1 is SGHRS and CDR2 is YFSETQ in the germline V gene. Trimming took 1 base from V and 5 from J; bases not matched to a gene: 3. CDR3 amino acids: CASSLYRGEDTQYF. The CDR3 DNA reads TGCGCCAGCAGCTTGTACAGGGGGGAAGATACGCAGTATTTT.

The chain has TRBV27 and TRBJ2-1, with 10 bases aligning to TRBD2. V lost 9 bases, J lost 0 bases, and 5 bases stayed unmatched. Germline V gene lookup returns CDR1 MNHEY and CDR2 SMNVEV (reference sequence). CDR3 length: 15 amino acids. CDR3 bases: TGTGCCAGGACTGAGCGGGAGGGCTCCTACAATGAGCAGTTCTTC. This gives the protein CARTEREGSYNEQFF.

The chain has TRBV6-2 or TRBV6-3 and TRBJ1-2; D is perhaps TRBD1 (6 bases). CDR3 length: 14 residues. Deletions cut 6 bases from V and 3 bases from J, with 14 bases between. Germline V CDR1 and CDR2: MNHEY, SVGEGT. In nucleotides, the CDR3 is TGTGCCAGCAGCCAGGGGACAACCTACTATGGCTACACCTTC. Its protein product is CASSQGTTYYGYTF.

This clone was counted only a few times. The CDR3 loop reads CASSFSRGDTEAFF. The CDR3 DNA sequence: TGTGCCAGCAGCTTTTCCAGGGGGGACACTGAAGCTTTCTTT. The chain has TRBV5-4 and TRBJ1-1; 7 bases match TRBD1. Germline V gene data show CDR1 as SGHNT and CDR2 as YYREEE (reference sequence). This CDR3 has 14 residues. Trimming took 2 bases from V and 3 from J; bases not matched to a gene: 4.

The chain combines TRBV5-1 with TRBJ2-7; D uncertain. The CDR3 has 14 residues. CDR1 is SGHRS, CDR2 YFSETQ, per germline. V gave up 0 bases and J gave up 3 bases, with 10 bases separating them. The CDR3 nucleotides are TGCGCCAGCAGCTTGGGGCCCCTAGGCTACGAGCAGTACTTC. Translating it yields CASSLGPLGYEQYF.

The chain has TRBV7-2 and TRBJ1-1, with unresolved D. Germline CDR1 SGHTA, CDR2 FQGNSA. V shed 3 bases and J shed 5 bases, with 4 bases lying between them. This CDR3 contains 11 residues. The CDR3 protein is CASSFKTEAFF. The CDR3 coding sequence is TGTGCCAGCAGCTTTAAAACTGAAGCTTTCTTT.

About this clone itself: A much larger clone sits a single nucleotide away, making a read error possible. The chain combines TRBV7-6 with TRBJ2-7; D gene uncertain. V was shortened by 4 bases and J by 0 bases, with 4 bases between the two germline ends. Germline V CDR1 and CDR2: SGHVS, FNYEAQ. The CDR3 is made up of 12 amino acids. The CDR3 loop reads CASSSSSYEQYF. The CDR3 DNA sequence: TGTGCCAGCAGCTCGAGCTCCTACGAGCAGTACTTC.

The gene calls are TRBV7-2 and TRBJ1-1; D is unclear. Germline V gives CDR1 SGHTA, CDR2 FQGNSA. The CDR3 length is 13 residues. Trimming pared 10 bases from V and 1 base from J, leaving 13 bases between. The CDR3 DNA sequence: TGTGCCACCCCGAGAGTTTGGAACACTGAAGCTTTCTTT. It codes for CATPRVWNTEAFF.

The J gene is TRBJ2-3, the V gene TRBV9; D unclear. The length of the CDR3 is 16 residues. Trimming took off 0 bases at V and 2 bases at J, with 13 bases between the two ends. The germline V gene has CDR1 SGDLS and CDR2 YYNGEE. DNA for the CDR3: TGTGCCAGCAGCGTAGGGAGCGTCCCTGTCACAGATACGCAGTATTTT. As protein: CASSVGSVPVTDTQYF.

The chain has TRBV7-9 and TRBJ2-7, with TRBD1 as a possible D gene (5 bases). CDR1 and CDR2 from the germline V gene are SEHNR and FQNEAQ (reference sequence). The V end was cut by 3 bases, the J end by 4 bases, with 16 bases between. This CDR3 comprises 15 residues. CDR3 DNA sequence: TGTGCCAGCAGCTTTTGGGGCGCAGCCTCTTACGAGCAGTACTTC. Translating gives CASSFWGAASYEQYF.

Comments on this clone: The same CDR3 is also encoded by other DNA sequences in this sample. The chain joins TRBV5-1 to TRBJ2-1; D not certain. Deletions cut 0 bases from V and 0 bases from J, with 4 bases between. The CDR3 sequence is 14 residues long. In germline, CDR1 is SGHRS, CDR2 YFSETQ. CDR3 amino acids: CASSLGSSYNEQFF. Here the CDR3 DNA reads TGCGCCAGCAGCTTGGGTAGCTCCTACAATGAGCAGTTCTTC. Drawing the rest from reference TRBV5-1 and TRBJ2-1, the complete variable domain is KAGVTQTPRYLIKTRGQQVTLSCSPISGHRSVSWYQQTPGQGLQFLFEYFSETQRNKGNFPGRFSGRQFSNSRSEMNVSTLELGDSALYLCASSLGSSYNEQFFGPGTRLTVL.

This chain connects TRBV2 to TRBJ1-1, with 8 bases that match TRBD1. The CDR3 loop spans 15 amino acids. V gave up 6 bases and J gave up 5 bases; unmatched junction bases: 11. Germline CDR1 is SNHLY and CDR2 is FYNNEI. CDR3 sequence (DNA): TGTGCCAGCAGCGTTCATGGACAGGGACAAACTGAAGCTTTCTTT. Translation: CASSVHGQGQTEAFF. Looking up the rest from reference TRBV2 and TRBJ1-1 gives the full variable domain: EPEVTQTPSHQVTQMGQEVILRCVPISNHLYFYWYRQILGQKVEFLVSFYNNEISEKSEIFDDQFSVERPDGSNFTLKIRSTKLEDSAMYFCASSVHGQGQTEAFFGQGTRLTVV.

The J gene is TRBJ1-6, the V gene TRBV30, with a tentative D call TRBD1 (6 bases). Germline V gene sequence: CDR1 GTSNPN, CDR2 SVGIG (reference sequence). The CDR3 length is 15 residues. V lost 3 bases to trimming and J lost 6 bases, with 15 bases between them. This CDR3 is CAWSQPTGLNSPLHF. CDR3 bases: TGTGCCTGGAGCCAGCCGACAGGCCTTAATTCACCCCTCCACTTT.

V is TRBV30 and J is TRBJ2-1, with 11 bases that match TRBD2. Germline lookup yields CDR1 GTSNPN and CDR2 SVGIG (reference sequence). Trimming cost V 0 bases and J 10 bases; bases outside gene matches: 2. The CDR3 length is 13 residues. As DNA, the CDR3 is TGTGCCTGGAGTGTGATAGCGGGGGGGGAGCAGTTCTTC. Its translation is CAWSVIAGGEQFF.